Listed here is a single T cell receptor (beta chain). The data stem from a study of technical replicates of blood from a handful of donors. Some clones are missing from TCRdb's copy, which holds only in-frame ones; the method was immunoSEQ multiplex PCR. The table includes under 85,000 clones, 75% to 95% detected once. This CDR3 comprises 15 residues. With 3 bases removed from V and 2 bases from J, the gap between germline ends came to 11 bases. Per germline, CDR1 SNHLY and CDR2 FYNNEI. The sequence came from a human donor in good health. Some clones in this sample may be carry-over from other donors' samples. The specimen was T cells isolated from PBMCs. The chain couples TRBV2 to TRBJ1-5, with no clear D. The CDR3 region is CASSEEGLGNQPQHF. As DNA, the CDR3 is TGTGCCAGCAGTGAGGAGGGATTGGGCAATCAGCCCCAGCATTTT.